Shown below are 16 T cell receptor beta chains from a single sample sequenced in a study of blood T cell repertoires in COVID-19 (dated by TCRdb to the early 2020s). The library was generated by the immunoSEQ multiplex PCR assay. Sourced from immuneACCESS, this table was stored by TCRdb with only in-frame sequences that have V and J called. A share of the clones is absent; for the studies checked, an unresolved V gene accounts for under half, and the remainder has no known explanation. The sample has 260,000 or so clones on record, 87% of them singletons. The ten most abundant clones make up around 2.6% of the sample. The specimen sequenced was PBMCs or T cells enriched from blood (not recorded which). All receptors derive from a woman younger than 45 with acute COVID-19.

The chain has TRBV18 and TRBJ1-1; D call uncertain. V gave up 1 base and J gave up 0 bases, with 6 bases separating them. The V gene's germline CDR1 is KGHSH and CDR2 LQKENI. CDR3 length equals 14 residues. CDR3 amino acids: CASSPRGMNTEAFF. The CDR3 bases are TGTGCCAGCTCACCACGCGGTATGAACACTGAAGCTTTCTTT.

This clone has only one observation. The V and J genes are TRBV7-9 and TRBJ1-1; possible D gene TRBD1, 5 bases. This CDR3 has 14 amino acids. V dropped 5 bases and J dropped 4 bases, with 14 bases sitting between them. Per the germline V gene, CDR1 is SEHNR and CDR2 is FQNEAQ (reference sequence). The CDR3 sequence is CASSAPGGRTEAFF. CDR3 DNA: TGTGCCAGCAGCGCGCCGGGGGGACGCACTGAAGCTTTCTTT.

The V and J genes are TRBV10-3 and TRBJ1-4; D is perhaps TRBD1 (6 bases). CDR3 length: 14 residues. CDR1 and CDR2 from the germline V gene are ENHRY and SYGVKD. V was cut by 3 bases and J by 6 bases, with 11 bases left in between. This CDR3 is CAISDGAGDEKLFF. CDR3 nucleotides: TGTGCCATCAGTGATGGGGCAGGGGATGAAAAACTGTTTTTT.

The genes are TRBV11-2 and TRBJ1-2, with 8 bases aligning to TRBD1. Germline V CDR1 and CDR2: SGHAT, FQNNGV. The CDR3 extends over 17 amino acids. J lost 4 bases, V lost 5 bases, and 15 bases had no gene match. The CDR3 coding sequence is TGTGCCAGCAGCACGAATCCTTCAGGGGGCAAATCCTATGGCTACACCTTC. Amino acid sequence: CASSTNPSGGKSYGYTF.

The chain joins TRBV7-8 to TRBJ2-5; 11 bases are shared with TRBD2. Germline lookup yields CDR1 SGHVS and CDR2 FQNEAQ. CDR3 size: 16 residues. The trim removed 5 bases at V and 4 bases at J, leaving 9 bases unmatched. Written as DNA, the CDR3 is TGTGCCAGCAGCCACGACCCGACTAGCGGGGCAGAGACCCAGTACTTC. Encoded protein: CASSHDPTSGAETQYF. Full variable domain (remainder filled in from reference TRBV7-8 and TRBJ2-5): GAGVSQSPRYKVAKRGQDVALRCDPISGHVSLFWYQQALGQGPEFLTYFQNEAQLDKSGLPSDRFFAERPEGSVSTLKIQRTQQEDSAVYLCASSHDPTSGAETQYFGPGTRLLVL.

The CDR3 protein is CASRGQGAGETQYF. The CDR3 DNA is TGTGCCAGCAGGGGACAGGGGGCGGGGGAGACCCAGTACTTC. The chain links TRBV7-9 to TRBJ2-5; the match to TRBD1 covers 12 bases. Germline V gene lookup returns CDR1 SEHNR and CDR2 FQNEAQ (reference sequence). V lost 6 bases, J lost 5 bases, and 4 bases stayed unmatched. This CDR3 contains 14 residues.

On this clone: An end of the junction does not agree with germline; a read error may underlie this. V gene TRBV7-7 combines with J gene TRBJ2-5; either TRBD1 or TRBD2 may supply D (7 bases each). This CDR3 is 15 amino acids long. Germline V gene lookup returns CDR1 SSHAT and CDR2 FNYEAQ (reference sequence). The CDR3 protein is CASSLGRGRLETQYF. For the CDR3, the DNA is TGTGCTAGCAGCTTAGGGAGGGGGCGCCTGGAGACCCAGTACTTC.

The V and J genes are TRBV5-5 and TRBJ1-4; possible D gene TRBD1, 5 bases. CDR3 length equals 15 residues. Trimming cost V 0 bases and J 4 bases, with 10 bases left between them. The V gene's germline CDR1 is SGHKS and CDR2 YYEKEE (reference sequence). The CDR3: CASSLAQGFNEKLFF. CDR3 sequence (DNA): TGTGCCAGCAGCTTGGCGCAGGGCTTTAATGAAAAACTGTTTTTT. Supplemented by reference TRBV5-5 and TRBJ1-4, the full variable domain reads DAGVTQSPTHLIKTRGQQVTLRCSPISGHKSVSWYQQVLGQGPQFIFQYYEKEERGRGNFPDRFSARQFPNYSSELNVNALLLGDSALYLCASSLAQGFNEKLFFGSGTQLSVL.

A note on this clone: One end of the junction varies from germline; a read error may be responsible. This chain links TRBV4-1 with TRBJ1-1; 7 bases fit TRBD1. Germline V lookup: CDR1 MGHRA, CDR2 YSYEKL. The CDR3 is 17 amino acids. This CDR3 reads CASSEEVQGSRLSEAFF. The CDR3 nucleotides read TGCGCCAGCAGCGAAGAAGTACAGGGGTCACGACTGAGCGAAGCTTTCTTT.

This clone showed up many times. The CDR3 is CASSPRPTQETQYF. The CDR3 DNA follows: TGTGCCAGCAGCCCAAGGCCGACTCAAGAGACCCAGTACTTC. This sequence joins TRBV7-6 and TRBJ2-5; D not resolved. Germline-derived CDR1 and CDR2 are SGHVS and FNYEAQ. The CDR3 spans 14 residues. Trimming left V 5 bases short and J 2 bases short, with 12 bases between.

This clone showed up just once. V usage is TRBV6-5 and J usage is TRBJ1-4; 10 bases align to TRBD1. V gave up 6 bases and J gave up 5 bases; unmatched junction bases: 6. The germline gives CDR1 MNHEY, CDR2 SVGAGI. The CDR3 consists of 15 residues. As DNA, the CDR3 is TGTGCCAGCAGAAACCGGGGACAGGGGAATGAAAAACTGTTTTTT. Translated, it gives CASRNRGQGNEKLFF.

This chain links TRBV6-5 with TRBJ2-3; tentatively, D is TRBD2 (6 bases). Germline V gene data show CDR1 as MNHEY and CDR2 as SVGAGI. Between the trimmed V and J ends, which lost 2 bases and 11 bases, there was a span of 11 bases. The CDR3 has 12 residues. The CDR3 loop reads CASSYASEKQYF. The CDR3 coding sequence is TGTGCCAGCAGTTACGCTAGCGAAAAGCAGTATTTT.

The CDR3 sequence: CASSPPGVQETQYF. The CDR3 bases are TGTGCCAGCTCACCACCAGGAGTACAAGAGACCCAGTACTTC. The chain is built from TRBV18 and TRBJ2-5; D unclear. The germline V gene has CDR1 KGHSH and CDR2 LQKENI. Deletions cut 0 bases from V and 2 bases from J, with 7 bases between. This CDR3 has 14 amino acids.

The V and J genes are TRBV5-1 and TRBJ2-5; 7 positions agree with TRBD1. Germline lookup yields CDR1 SGHRS and CDR2 YFSETQ. The CDR3 consists of 15 residues. J was trimmed by 5 bases and V by 2 bases; bases with no gene match: 9. The CDR3 region has the DNA TGCGCCAGCAGCTTCACCGGGACAGCCGATGAGACCCAGTACTTC. Protein: CASSFTGTADETQYF.

The chain recombines TRBV19 with TRBJ1-4; 7 nucleotides agree with TRBD1. The CDR3 runs to 14 residues. Germline-derived CDR1 and CDR2 are LNHDA and SQIVND (reference sequence). With V trimmed by 4 bases and J by 8 bases, 7 bases remained unmatched. The CDR3 nucleotides read TGTGCCAGTAGTAGGGACAGCTCCTGGGAAAAACTGTTTTTT. Its protein product is CASSRDSSWEKLFF. Full variable domain (outside the CDR3, taken from reference TRBV19 and TRBJ1-4): DGGITQSPKYLFRKEGQNVTLSCEQNLNHDAMYWYRQDPGQGLRLIYYSQIVNDFQKGDIAEGYSVSREKKESFPLTVTSAQKNPTAFYLCASSRDSSWEKLFFGSGTQLSVL.

The chain links TRBV7-2 to TRBJ1-2, with TRBD1 as a possible D gene (5 bases). Germline V gene lookup returns CDR1 SGHTA and CDR2 FQGNSA. The CDR3 is 15 residues long. V lost 7 bases, J lost 5 bases, and 20 bases lay in between. The CDR3 DNA is TGTGCCAGCACCCTACTACCGGGCAGGGTTTATGGCTACACCTTC. It specifies CASTLLPGRVYGYTF.